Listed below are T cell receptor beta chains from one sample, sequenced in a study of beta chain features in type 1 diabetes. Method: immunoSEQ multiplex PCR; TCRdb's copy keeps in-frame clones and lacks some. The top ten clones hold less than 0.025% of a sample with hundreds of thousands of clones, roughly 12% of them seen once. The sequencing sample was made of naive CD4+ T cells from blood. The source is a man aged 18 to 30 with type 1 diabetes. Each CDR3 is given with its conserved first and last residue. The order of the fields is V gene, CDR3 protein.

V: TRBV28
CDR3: CASSLLGQSNYGYTF

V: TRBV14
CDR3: CASSPGYGYTF

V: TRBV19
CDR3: CASSIGRPYGYTF

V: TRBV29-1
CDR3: CSVVNRATYNEQFF

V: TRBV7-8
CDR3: CASSLGDASYNEQFF

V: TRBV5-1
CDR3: CASSFREASTEAFF

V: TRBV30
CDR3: CAWSAGGNEKLFF

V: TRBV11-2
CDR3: CASSSPRLAGATDTQYF

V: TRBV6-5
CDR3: CASSYSSVEDSYEQYF

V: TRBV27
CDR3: CASSLSGENIQYF

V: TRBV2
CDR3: CASSPTKASGTFTDTQYF

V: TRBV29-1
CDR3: CSVEIGQGTAFF

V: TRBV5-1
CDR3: CASSLAGQGRGGTDTQYF

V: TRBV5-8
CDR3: CASSLDNEQFF

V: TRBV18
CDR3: CASSPPGLAGTYEQYF

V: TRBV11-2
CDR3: CASSRQGYEQFF

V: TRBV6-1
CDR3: CASRPKDRPLYEQYF

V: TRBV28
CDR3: CASRSSGGPYEQYF

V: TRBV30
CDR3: CAWSVSQGWAYEQYF

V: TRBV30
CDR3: CAWLATSEQYF

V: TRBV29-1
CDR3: CSVEGPVRTEAFF

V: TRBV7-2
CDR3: CASSPGATSYQPQHF

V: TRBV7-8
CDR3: CASSRGTVDQPQHF

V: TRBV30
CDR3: CAWSLGGLTQYF

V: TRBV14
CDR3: CASSQGTGELFF

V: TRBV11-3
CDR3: CASSFAGETQYF

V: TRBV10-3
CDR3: CAISPLDNTEAFF

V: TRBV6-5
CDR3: CASSSGQGPSPLHF

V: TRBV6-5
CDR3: CASSGTGGDIQYF

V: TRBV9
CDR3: CASSVDLAGETQYF

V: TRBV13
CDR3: CASSPAPDRHYGYTF

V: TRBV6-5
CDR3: CASRQAGGAETQYF

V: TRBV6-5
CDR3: CASSFLAGADTQYF

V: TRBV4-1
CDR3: CASSQRRLAGGYEQYF

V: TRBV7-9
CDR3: CASSLGLDTEAFF

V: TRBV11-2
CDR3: CASSEDSYNEQFF

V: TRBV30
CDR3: CAWSIRLAEETQYF

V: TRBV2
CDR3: CASSWSGELFF

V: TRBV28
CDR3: CASGGEQYF

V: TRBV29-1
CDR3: CSVEPYRATGELFF

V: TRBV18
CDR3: CASSPQRGALNTGELFF

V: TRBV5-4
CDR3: CASSLAGIPPLQNTEAFF

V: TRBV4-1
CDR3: CASSQDGYEQYF

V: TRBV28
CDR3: CASSLHGTSGRYEQYF

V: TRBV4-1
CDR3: CASSQGTGELFF

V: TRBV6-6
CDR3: CASSPTDRGYPDTQYF

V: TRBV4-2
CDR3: CASSQRTGGERVEAFF

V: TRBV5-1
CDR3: CASSLEGRPSTDTQYF

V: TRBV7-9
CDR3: CASSLMRGRTNEKLFF

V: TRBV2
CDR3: CASSGQVVPTGELFF